This T cell receptor beta chain was observed in a study of shared clonotypes between healthy human individuals. The count of this clone is one. V dropped 6 bases and J dropped 7 bases, with 3 bases sitting between them. The CDR3 extends over 10 amino acids. Germline-derived CDR1 and CDR2 are SGHAT and FQNNGV. CD8 cells classed as naive were CD45RO-negative and positively selected for CCR7, excluding terminally differentiated effector memory CD45RA+ cells. Using immunoSEQ multiplex PCR, the repertoire was profiled, and TCRdb retains in-frame clones only, with some absent. The sample holds about 2.1 million clones; around 93% are singletons and the top ten take 1.5% to 2%.

Input material: naive CD8+ T cells from PBMCs. This sequence originates from a man aged 18-30 years in good health. Some clones in this sample may be carry-over from other donors' samples. V and J are TRBV11-2 and TRBJ2-2; D is unclear. The CDR3 DNA sequence: TGTGCCAGCAGGGGCGGGGAGCTGTTTTTT. Translation: CASRGGELFF.